These T cell receptor beta chains were read from a single sample in a study of blood T cell repertoires in COVID-19. Profiling relied on immunoSEQ multiplex PCR, and the TCRdb table lists in-frame clones only, not all of them. The table records about 89,000 clones, roughly 87% of them present only once. The sample comprised peripheral blood. These receptors all come from a male donor with acute or convalescent COVID-19. Both conserved end residues are part of each CDR3. A D gene is named only where the DNA matches it firmly. Rows may omit the clone size; those that give it use once, few, many or a size class.

abundance: -
v_gene: TRBV28
j_gene: TRBJ2-7
d_gene: -
CDR3aa: CASRATPEGEQYF
CDR3nt: TGTGCCAGCAGAGCTACCCCTGAGGGCGAGCAGTACTTC

abundance: -
v_gene: TRBV30
j_gene: TRBJ2-5
d_gene: -
CDR3aa: CAWSVQGAETQYF
CDR3nt: TGTGCCTGGAGTGTCCAGGGCGCGGAGACCCAGTACTTC

abundance: -
v_gene: TRBV28
j_gene: TRBJ1-2
d_gene: TRBD1
CDR3aa: CASSLTGAPYGYTF
CDR3nt: TGTGCCAGCAGTTTAACAGGGGCGCCCTATGGCTACACCTTC

abundance: -
v_gene: TRBV14
j_gene: TRBJ1-1
d_gene: -
CDR3aa: CASSVQGNTEAFF
CDR3nt: TGTGCCAGCAGCGTTCAGGGGAACACTGAAGCTTTCTTT

abundance: once
v_gene: TRBV6-1
j_gene: TRBJ2-5
d_gene: TRBD1
CDR3aa: CASRPTGGLETQYF
CDR3nt: TGTGCCAGCAGACCGACAGGGGGCCTGGAGACCCAGTACTTC

abundance: -
v_gene: TRBV6-5
j_gene: TRBJ1-2
d_gene: TRBD1
CDR3aa: CASSRDRANYGYTF
CDR3nt: TGTGCCAGCAGTCGGGACAGGGCGAACTATGGCTACACCTTC

abundance: -
v_gene: TRBV19
j_gene: TRBJ2-1
d_gene: -
CDR3aa: CASTSGRGYNEQFF
CDR3nt: TGTGCCAGTACCTCGGGGAGGGGGTACAATGAGCAGTTCTTC

abundance: -
v_gene: TRBV19
j_gene: TRBJ1-5
d_gene: TRBD1
CDR3aa: CASTTTGSSNQPQHF
CDR3nt: TGTGCCAGTACCACGACAGGGAGTAGCAATCAGCCCCAGCATTTT

abundance: -
v_gene: TRBV30
j_gene: TRBJ2-5
d_gene: TRBD1
CDR3aa: CAWTAGTGGGETQYF
CDR3nt: TGTGCCTGGACCGCCGGGACAGGGGGTGGAGAGACCCAGTACTTC

abundance: once
v_gene: TRBV18
j_gene: TRBJ1-1
d_gene: -
CDR3aa: CASSRPGREGLMNTEAFF
CDR3nt: TGTGCCAGCTCACGGCCTGGCAGGGAGGGCTTAATGAACACTGAAGCTTTCTTT

abundance: -
v_gene: TRBV15
j_gene: TRBJ1-4
d_gene: -
CDR3aa: CATSRDGRWEEKLFF
CDR3nt: TGTGCCACCAGCAGAGATGGCCGGTGGGAGGAAAAACTGTTTTTT

abundance: few
v_gene: TRBV5-1
j_gene: TRBJ2-7
d_gene: TRBD1
CDR3aa: CASSSGQGFNEQYF
CDR3nt: TGCGCCAGCAGCTCGGGACAGGGATTCAACGAGCAGTACTTC

abundance: -
v_gene: TRBV11-1
j_gene: TRBJ2-5
d_gene: -
CDR3aa: CASSHRQGGGETQYF
CDR3nt: TGTGCCAGCAGCCACCGTCAGGGAGGCGGGGAGACCCAGTACTTC

abundance: -
v_gene: TRBV9
j_gene: TRBJ1-2
d_gene: -
CDR3aa: CASSVVAPGGGDGYTF
CDR3nt: TGTGCCAGCAGCGTAGTAGCCCCCGGGGGTGGGGATGGCTACACCTTC

abundance: -
v_gene: TRBV7-2
j_gene: TRBJ2-5
d_gene: -
CDR3aa: CASSNSPRQETQYF
CDR3nt: TGTGCCAGCAGTAACTCCCCTAGACAAGAGACCCAGTACTTC

abundance: few
v_gene: TRBV18
j_gene: TRBJ2-1
d_gene: TRBD1
CDR3aa: CASWPGQGYNEQFF
CDR3nt: TGTGCCAGCTGGCCGGGACAGGGGTACAATGAGCAGTTCTTC

abundance: few
v_gene: TRBV12-3/TRBV12-4
j_gene: TRBJ1-2
d_gene: -
CDR3aa: CASTLGDIGGYTF
CDR3nt: TGTGCCAGCACTCTGGGGGACATAGGCGGCTACACCTTC

abundance: -
v_gene: TRBV27
j_gene: TRBJ1-1
d_gene: -
CDR3aa: CASKGSVNTEAFF
CDR3nt: TGTGCCAGCAAAGGCAGCGTGAACACTGAAGCTTTCTTT

abundance: few
v_gene: TRBV5-4
j_gene: TRBJ1-2
d_gene: -
CDR3aa: CASSLEDANYGYTF
CDR3nt: TGTGCCAGCAGCCTAGAGGATGCTAACTATGGCTACACCTTC

abundance: -
v_gene: TRBV28
j_gene: TRBJ2-1
d_gene: TRBD2
CDR3aa: CASSQSGGVYNEQFF
CDR3nt: TGTGCCAGCAGTCAGAGCGGGGGTGTATACAATGAGCAGTTCTTC

abundance: -
v_gene: TRBV19
j_gene: TRBJ2-3
d_gene: TRBD2
CDR3aa: CASSPTERGVDTQYF
CDR3nt: TGTGCCAGTAGTCCTACAGAGCGGGGAGTAGATACGCAGTATTTT

abundance: few
v_gene: TRBV18
j_gene: TRBJ1-2
d_gene: TRBD1
CDR3aa: CASSPQPGQVYGYTF
CDR3nt: TGTGCCAGCTCACCTCAACCCGGACAGGTCTATGGCTACACCTTC

abundance: once
v_gene: TRBV11-3
j_gene: TRBJ2-7
d_gene: -
CDR3aa: CASSFRGNPWSYEQYF
CDR3nt: TGTGCCAGCAGCTTTCGGGGTAACCCTTGGTCCTACGAGCAGTACTTC

abundance: -
v_gene: TRBV5-5
j_gene: TRBJ1-1
d_gene: -
CDR3aa: CASSFRSVNTEAFF
CDR3nt: TGTGCCAGCAGCTTCCGGTCTGTGAACACTGAAGCTTTCTTT

abundance: -
v_gene: TRBV19
j_gene: TRBJ1-2
d_gene: -
CDR3aa: CASSIGARGYGYTF
CDR3nt: TGTGCCAGTAGTATAGGCGCCCGGGGCTATGGCTACACCTTC

abundance: -
v_gene: TRBV6-4
j_gene: TRBJ1-2
d_gene: -
CDR3aa: CASSGGEGSYTF
CDR3nt: TGTGCCAGCAGTGGGGGGGAAGGGAGCTACACCTTC

abundance: -
v_gene: TRBV5-1
j_gene: TRBJ1-4
d_gene: TRBD1
CDR3aa: CASSVDRGGEKLFF
CDR3nt: TGCGCCAGCAGCGTCGACAGGGGAGGAGAAAAACTGTTTTTT

abundance: few
v_gene: TRBV6-1
j_gene: TRBJ2-5
d_gene: -
CDR3aa: CASSDPLRGSGETQYF
CDR3nt: TGTGCCAGCAGTGACCCCTTACGGGGGTCCGGAGAGACCCAGTACTTC

abundance: few
v_gene: TRBV21-1
j_gene: TRBJ1-1
d_gene: -
CDR3aa: CASSTTGATWTEAFF
CDR3nt: TGTGCCAGCAGCACCACAGGGGCTACGTGGACTGAAGCTTTCTTT

abundance: -
v_gene: TRBV5-1
j_gene: TRBJ1-6
d_gene: -
CDR3aa: CASSLEGTAYNSPLHF
CDR3nt: TGCGCCAGCAGCTTGGAAGGAACAGCCTATAATTCACCCCTCCACTTT

abundance: -
v_gene: TRBV15
j_gene: TRBJ2-1
d_gene: -
CDR3aa: CATSNPQGGGEQFF
CDR3nt: TGTGCCACCAGCAACCCACAGGGAGGGGGTGAGCAGTTCTTC

abundance: -
v_gene: TRBV7-3
j_gene: TRBJ1-3
d_gene: -
CDR3aa: CASSLQGGNTIYF
CDR3nt: TGTGCCAGCAGCCTGCAGGGGGGAAACACCATATATTTT

abundance: -
v_gene: TRBV19
j_gene: TRBJ1-5
d_gene: -
CDR3aa: CASRGHNPSNQPQHF
CDR3nt: TGTGCCAGTAGGGGACATAATCCTAGCAATCAGCCCCAGCATTTT

abundance: few
v_gene: TRBV19
j_gene: TRBJ2-5
d_gene: -
CDR3aa: CASSPNRWETQYF
CDR3nt: TGTGCCAGTAGTCCCAACAGGTGGGAGACCCAGTACTTC

abundance: -
v_gene: TRBV19
j_gene: TRBJ2-1
d_gene: TRBD2
CDR3aa: CASSISRLASTYNEQFF
CDR3nt: TGTGCCAGTAGTATATCACGACTAGCGTCGACATACAATGAGCAGTTCTTC

abundance: -
v_gene: TRBV11-2
j_gene: TRBJ2-4
d_gene: TRBD2
CDR3aa: CASSLVSGGAKNIQYF
CDR3nt: TGTGCCAGCAGCTTAGTTAGCGGGGGAGCCAAAAACATTCAGTACTTC

abundance: few
v_gene: TRBV30
j_gene: TRBJ2-7
d_gene: TRBD2
CDR3aa: CACLAGGPHEQYF
CDR3nt: TGTGCCTGTCTAGCGGGGGGGCCTCACGAGCAGTACTTC

abundance: -
v_gene: TRBV7-9
j_gene: TRBJ1-1
d_gene: -
CDR3aa: CASSSIAMNTEAFF
CDR3nt: TGTGCCAGCAGCTCCATAGCCATGAACACTGAAGCTTTCTTT

abundance: -
v_gene: TRBV29-1
j_gene: TRBJ1-2
d_gene: TRBD1
CDR3aa: CSVGAGQGLYGYTF
CDR3nt: TGCAGCGTTGGGGCCGGACAGGGCCTATATGGCTACACCTTC

abundance: once
v_gene: TRBV20-1
j_gene: TRBJ1-1
d_gene: TRBD1
CDR3aa: CSASTGGTEAFF
CDR3nt: TGCAGTGCAAGTACAGGGGGCACTGAAGCTTTCTTT

abundance: -
v_gene: TRBV7-9
j_gene: TRBJ2-5
d_gene: TRBD2
CDR3aa: CASSLGSGGETQYF
CDR3nt: TGTGCCAGCAGCTTAGGGTCGGGGGGGGAGACCCAGTACTTC

abundance: -
v_gene: TRBV24-1
j_gene: TRBJ1-2
d_gene: TRBD1
CDR3aa: CATSDSTGGYGYTF
CDR3nt: TGTGCCACCAGTGATTCAACAGGGGGCTATGGCTACACCTTC

abundance: -
v_gene: TRBV30
j_gene: TRBJ2-5
d_gene: TRBD1
CDR3aa: CAWSPADRGETQYF
CDR3nt: TGTGCCTGGAGTCCAGCGGACAGGGGAGAGACCCAGTACTTC

abundance: -
v_gene: TRBV6-2/TRBV6-3
j_gene: TRBJ1-4
d_gene: -
CDR3aa: CASSYGAHNEKLFF
CDR3nt: TGTGCCAGCAGTTATGGAGCCCATAATGAAAAACTGTTTTTT

abundance: -
v_gene: TRBV4-1
j_gene: TRBJ2-6
d_gene: -
CDR3aa: CASSQERSSGANVLTF
CDR3nt: TGCGCCAGCAGCCAAGAGAGAAGCTCTGGGGCCAACGTCCTGACTTTC

abundance: -
v_gene: TRBV5-1
j_gene: TRBJ1-2
d_gene: -
CDR3aa: CASSFTVRSGIQQTNYGYTF
CDR3nt: TGCGCCAGCAGCTTTACAGTTCGTAGCGGAATACAACAAACTAACTATGGCTACACCTTC

abundance: -
v_gene: TRBV3-1/TRBV3-2
j_gene: TRBJ2-5
d_gene: TRBD2
CDR3aa: CASRQTSGGQETQYF
CDR3nt: TGTGCCAGCAGACAGACTAGCGGGGGACAAGAGACCCAGTACTTC

abundance: -
v_gene: TRBV6-1
j_gene: TRBJ1-5
d_gene: -
CDR3aa: CASSEDHAAQHF
CDR3nt: TGTGCCAGCAGTGAAGACCATGCAGCCCAGCATTTT

abundance: once
v_gene: TRBV7-2
j_gene: TRBJ1-1
d_gene: -
CDR3aa: CASSFLRGMDTEAFF
CDR3nt: TGTGCCAGCAGCTTCCTAAGGGGTATGGACACTGAAGCTTTCTTT

abundance: -
v_gene: TRBV6-1
j_gene: TRBJ2-1
d_gene: TRBD1
CDR3aa: CASSARQGVTYNEQFF
CDR3nt: TGTGCCAGCAGTGCCCGACAGGGGGTGACTTACAATGAGCAGTTCTTC

abundance: -
v_gene: TRBV24-1
j_gene: TRBJ1-4
d_gene: -
CDR3aa: CATSEGPPRHEKLFF
CDR3nt: TGTGCCACCAGTGAGGGGCCTCCTAGGCATGAAAAACTGTTTTTT

abundance: -
v_gene: TRBV6-4
j_gene: TRBJ2-3
d_gene: TRBD1
CDR3aa: CASSSGQGGADTQYF
CDR3nt: TGTGCCAGCTCTTCGGGACAGGGGGGGGCAGATACGCAGTATTTT

abundance: -
v_gene: TRBV5-1
j_gene: TRBJ1-5
d_gene: TRBD1
CDR3aa: CASSLGQGGQPQHF
CDR3nt: TGCGCCAGCAGCTTGGGACAGGGTGGTCAGCCCCAGCATTTT